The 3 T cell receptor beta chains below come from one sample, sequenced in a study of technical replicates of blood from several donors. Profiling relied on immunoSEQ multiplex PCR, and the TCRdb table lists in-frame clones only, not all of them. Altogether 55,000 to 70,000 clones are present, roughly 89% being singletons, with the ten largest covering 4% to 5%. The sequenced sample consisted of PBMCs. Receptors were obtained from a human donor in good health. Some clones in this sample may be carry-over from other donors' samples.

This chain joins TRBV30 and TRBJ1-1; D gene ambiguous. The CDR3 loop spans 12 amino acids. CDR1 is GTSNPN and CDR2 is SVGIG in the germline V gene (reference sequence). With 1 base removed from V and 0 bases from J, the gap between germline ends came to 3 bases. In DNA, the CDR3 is TGTGCCTGGAGTGGGCTGAACACTGAAGCTTTCTTT. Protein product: CAWSGLNTEAFF.

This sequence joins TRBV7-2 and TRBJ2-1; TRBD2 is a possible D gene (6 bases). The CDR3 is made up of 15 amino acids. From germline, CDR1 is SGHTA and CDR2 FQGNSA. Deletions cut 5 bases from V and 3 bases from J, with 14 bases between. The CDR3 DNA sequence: TGTGCCAGCAGCCGTGGGGGGAGTGACTACAATGAGCAGTTCTTC. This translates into CASSRGGSDYNEQFF.

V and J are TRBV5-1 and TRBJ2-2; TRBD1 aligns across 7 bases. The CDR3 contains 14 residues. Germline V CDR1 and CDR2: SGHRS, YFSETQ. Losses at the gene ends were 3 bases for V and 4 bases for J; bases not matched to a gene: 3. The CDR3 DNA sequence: TGCGCCAGCAGCTCGGGACAGCCCACCGGGGAGCTGTTTTTT. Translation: CASSSGQPTGELFF.